Here is one T cell receptor (beta chain) with its context. This clonotype occurred a few times. The antigen it recognizes is unknown. Per-base quality was not reported, and no clone a single base away is much larger than it. Libraries were prepared through 5' RACE. Sequencing instrument: Illumina HiSeq 2500. The second PCR ran for about 7 to 11 cycles and used a J-beta primer mix along with a sample-barcoded 5' primer. Each TCR beta cDNA molecule received a unique molecular identifier from a template-switch 5' adaptor carrying 12 random nucleotides. Each sample yielded at least 3 million CDR3-containing paired-end reads. The Mint cDNA synthesis kit, primed by a TRBC-specific oligonucleotide, was used to synthesize first-strand cDNA from all RNA. All cDNA was treated with uracil-DNA glycosylase and then went through a first 18-cycle PCR with the universal primers M1SS and BC2_uni_R. Regarding the original processing steps: For normalization, 1 million high-quality reads, each with a distinct molecular identifier, were randomly selected from each sample. Reads sharing molecular identifiers were discarded rather than binned into consensus sequences. CDR3 identification, clonotype clustering and error correction used MiTCR with a Q25 quality threshold and the strictest error-elimination algorithm. Lower-bound total TCR beta diversity was estimated with a nonparametric unseen species model using Euler transformation. TCRdb reworked the public reads: Q25 trimming with fastp, MiXCR clone assembly, productive beta chains retained. Here each entry gathers all rows of one CDR3 protein and keeps the most common genes and DNA. The V and J calls reflect TCRdb's pipeline rather than the authors' work. The sample records around 1.7 million distinct CDR3 sequences, approximately 30% of which are singletons. The top ten hold around 7.7% of the sample.

The data are from a study of blood T cells in healthy people across ages (dated by TCRdb to 2015 to 2017). About the investigation overall: Template switching captured roughly one uniquely barcoded TCR beta cDNA molecule per two T cells in model experiments. Age-related changes in TCR beta repertoire diversity were measured in the study by deep sequencing normalized with unique cDNA molecular identifiers. The donors were divided into four age groups: young (average around 16 years), middle-aged (roughly 42), aged (approximately 59) and long-lived (82). To avoid experimental bias, donors of different ages were spread randomly across the sequencing lanes. Two additional independent replicas of 1 million unique cDNA reads from the same blood draw were analyzed for two donors (one aged 18 to 29 and one aged 80 or older).

From its cysteine to its phenylalanine, the CDR3 spans 13 amino acids. Kept here is only the CDR3 DNA, which spans 39 bases and is read in frame from base 1. V ends up 5 bases short and J 3 bases short, with an unmatched junction base count of 6. CDR1 and CDR2 (DFQATT, SNEGSKA) derive from the germline V gene (reference sequence). Results and caveats for the whole study, not just this receptor: Compared with the aged group, the long-lived group had more naive CD4+ T cells, fewer expanded clones and increased TCR diversity, suggesting age selection. Because profiling used bulk unsorted PBMCs, naive and antigen-experienced compartments could not be compared conclusively. Total diversity estimates from one million sequenced T cells were considered lower bounds and underestimates. Observed TCR beta diversity correlated strongly with the percentage of naive T cells measured by flow cytometry. Observed TCR beta diversity per million T cells fell roughly linearly with age, and a significant reduction was already apparent by age around 44. Donor CMV infection status was unknown, potentially confounding age-related changes in expanded clonotypes.

Donors were a few dozen systemically healthy Caucasian individuals from Russia aged roughly 6 to 100 years. Approximately 10 milliliters of peripheral blood were collected from each donor into EDTA-treated Vacutainer tubes. Ficoll-Paque density-gradient centrifugation was used to isolate PBMCs, with at least 7 million per sample. Trizol reagent was used to extract total RNA from the PBMCs, yielding at least 6 micrograms per sample. For every donor, an aliquot of PBMCs went through flow cytometry to measure the percentages of naive CD45RAhigh/CD27high T cells. The source of this sequence is a woman aged 25 to 39 in good health. The receptor chain draws on TRBV20-1 and TRBJ2-7, and TRBD2 aligns with 8 junction nucleotides. The sample comprised blood. CDR3 reads: CSAEWSGSYEQYF. In nucleotides, the sequence is TGCAGTGCTGAATGGAGCGGGAGCTACGAGCAGTACTTC.